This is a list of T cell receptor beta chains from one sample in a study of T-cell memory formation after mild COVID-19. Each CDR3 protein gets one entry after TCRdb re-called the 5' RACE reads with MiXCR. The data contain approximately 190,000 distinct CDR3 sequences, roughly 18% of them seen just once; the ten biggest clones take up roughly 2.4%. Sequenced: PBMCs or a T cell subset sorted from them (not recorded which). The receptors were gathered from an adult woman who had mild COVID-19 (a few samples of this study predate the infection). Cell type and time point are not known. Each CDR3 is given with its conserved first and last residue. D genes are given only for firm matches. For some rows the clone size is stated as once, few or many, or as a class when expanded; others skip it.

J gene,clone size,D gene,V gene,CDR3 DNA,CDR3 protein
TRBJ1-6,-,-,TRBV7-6,TGTGCCAGCAGCTTAAGGCCCAATATCGGTTCACCCCTCCACTTT,CASSLRPNIGSPLHF
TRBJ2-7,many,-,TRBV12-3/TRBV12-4,TGTGCCACCAAACTTTCGGGAGTCTACGAGCAGTACTTC,CATKLSGVYEQYF
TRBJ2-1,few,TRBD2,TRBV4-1,TGCGCCAGCAGCCAATGGGAGTCGCGGGGGAGCTCCTACAATGAGCAGTTCTTC,CASSQWESRGSSYNEQFF
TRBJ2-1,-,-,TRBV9,TGTGCCAGCAGCGTACATGACATGGAGCAGTTCTTC,CASSVHDMEQFF
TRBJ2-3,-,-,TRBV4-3,TGCGCCAGCAGCGGATCAGATACGCAGTATTTT,CASSGSDTQYF
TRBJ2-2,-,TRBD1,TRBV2,TGTGCCAGCAGTGGAAGTCGACAGGGGAGCGGGGAGCTGTTTTTT,CASSGSRQGSGELFF
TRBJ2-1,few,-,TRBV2,TGTGCCAGCAGCGGGACTCCCCCAGGGCAGTTCTTC,CASSGTPPGQFF
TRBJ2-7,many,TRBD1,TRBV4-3,TGCGCCAGCAGCCGCGACAGGGTCAGCGAGCAGTACTTC,CASSRDRVSEQYF
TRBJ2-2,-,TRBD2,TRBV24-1,TGTGCCACCAGTGATTATCCTCTAGCGGGAGGGACGAACACCGGGGAGCTGTTTTTT,CATSDYPLAGGTNTGELFF
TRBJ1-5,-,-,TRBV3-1,TGTGCCAGCAGCTCCGACACCAGCAATCAGCCCCAGCATTTT,CASSSDTSNQPQHF
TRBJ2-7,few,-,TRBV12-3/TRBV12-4,TGTGCCAGCACCTTAGGGGGGGCTGCCTACGAGCAGTACTTC,CASTLGGAAYEQYF
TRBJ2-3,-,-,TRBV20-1,TGCAGTGCTAGACAGGAACGCTCAGATACGCAGTATTTT,CSARQERSDTQYF
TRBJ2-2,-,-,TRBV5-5,TGTGCCAGCAGCTTTTTAGCACGGGGTGGGAACACCGGGGAGCTGTTTTTT,CASSFLARGGNTGELFF
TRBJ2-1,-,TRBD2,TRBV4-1,TGCGCCAGCAGCCGACGGGAGGGACTAGCGGGGTACAATGAGCAGTTCTTC,CASSRREGLAGYNEQFF
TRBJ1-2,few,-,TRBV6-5,TGTGCCAGCAGCCCCGATGGGTGGAACTTCTATGGCTACACCTTC,CASSPDGWNFYGYTF
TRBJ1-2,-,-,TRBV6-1,TGTGCCAGCAGTGAAGAGGGAAGGGGGGCTTCTTACTATGGCTACACCTTC,CASSEEGRGASYYGYTF
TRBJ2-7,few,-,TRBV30,TGTGCCTGGAGTGCTACGGACAGTTTCAACTACGAGCAGTACTTC,CAWSATDSFNYEQYF
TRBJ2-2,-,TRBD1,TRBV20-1,TGCAGTGCTAGTGGGACAGAGAACACCGGGGAGCTGTTTTTT,CSASGTENTGELFF
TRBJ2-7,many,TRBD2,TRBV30,TGTGCCTGGAGTGTACTGGCTAGCGGACCTAGCGAGCAGTACTTC,CAWSVLASGPSEQYF
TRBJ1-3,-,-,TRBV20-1,TGCAGTGCTCGACGAATTTTACAGGGAACCAGAAACTCTGGAAACACCATATATTTT,CSARRILQGTRNSGNTIYF
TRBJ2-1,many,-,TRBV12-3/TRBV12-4,TGTGCCAGCAGTCCAATCCGGTCACAGGCCTCCAATGAGCAGTTCTTC,CASSPIRSQASNEQFF
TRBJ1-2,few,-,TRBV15,TGTGCCACCAGCAGAGCGGGGAGTATTAAAGCTAACTATGGCTACACCTTC,CATSRAGSIKANYGYTF
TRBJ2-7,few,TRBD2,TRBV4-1,TGCGCCAGCAGCCAACTCTACGGACTAGACAGCTCCTACGAGCAGTACTTC,CASSQLYGLDSSYEQYF
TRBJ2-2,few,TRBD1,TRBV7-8,TGTGCCAGCAGCTTAGCAAGAACAGGGGCCGGGGAGCTGTTTTTT,CASSLARTGAGELFF
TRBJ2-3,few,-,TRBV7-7,TGTGCCAGCAGCTTAGCGGGGGCCACAGATACGCAGTATTTT,CASSLAGATDTQYF
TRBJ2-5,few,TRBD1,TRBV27,TGTGCCAGCAGTTCTTGGACAGGGGTGAGAGAGACCCAGTACTTC,CASSSWTGVRETQYF
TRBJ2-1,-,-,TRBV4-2,TGTGCCAGCAGCCAAGAAGTGGGAGAGGGCAATGAGCAGTTCTTC,CASSQEVGEGNEQFF
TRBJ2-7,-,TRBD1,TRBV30,TGTGCCTGGCGCCTTTCTGGGACAGGCTCCTACGAGCAGTACTTC,CAWRLSGTGSYEQYF
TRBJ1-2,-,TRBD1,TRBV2,TGTGCCAGCAGCCGGACAGGGAACAACTATGGCTACACCTTC,CASSRTGNNYGYTF
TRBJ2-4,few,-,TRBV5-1,TGCGCCAGCAGCTTGGCCCCGGGGGCAACCAAAAACATTCAGTACTTC,CASSLAPGATKNIQYF
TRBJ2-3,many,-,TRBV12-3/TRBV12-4,TGTGCCAGCAGTTTAGGGGAGGCAGATACGCAGTATTTT,CASSLGEADTQYF
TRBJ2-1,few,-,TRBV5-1,TGCGCCAGCGGAGAGCCAGGGACTCAGTACAATGAGCAGTTCTTC,CASGEPGTQYNEQFF
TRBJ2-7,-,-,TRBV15,TGTGCCACCAGCGGAAGAGCCTCCGAGCAGTACTTC,CATSGRASEQYF
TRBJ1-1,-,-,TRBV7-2,TGTGCCAGCAGCTTGACAGTGGGGTCGACTGAAGCTTTCTTT,CASSLTVGSTEAFF
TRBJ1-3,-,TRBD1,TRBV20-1,TGCAGTGCGGTCGACAGGGCCTCTGGAAACACCATATATTTT,CSAVDRASGNTIYF
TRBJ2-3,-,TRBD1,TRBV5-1,TGCGCCAGCAGCTTTGGGCGGACAGGGGGCACAGATACGCAGTATTTT,CASSFGRTGGTDTQYF
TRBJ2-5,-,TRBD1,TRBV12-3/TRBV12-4,TGTGCCAGCAGCCTTACGCGGACAGGGCAAGAGACCCAGTACTTC,CASSLTRTGQETQYF
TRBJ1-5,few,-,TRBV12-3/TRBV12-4,TGTGCCAGCAGTCGATTGCAAGCCACCCAGCCCCAGCATTTT,CASSRLQATQPQHF
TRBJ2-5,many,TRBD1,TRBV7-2,TGTGCCAGCAGCGAAATCGACAGGGGTGTCCAAGAGACCCAGTACTTC,CASSEIDRGVQETQYF
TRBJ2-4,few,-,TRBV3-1,TGTGCCAGCAGCCAAGAAGTTTCGATGGTAGGCAAAAACATTCAGTACTTC,CASSQEVSMVGKNIQYF
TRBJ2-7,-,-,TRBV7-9,TGTGCCAGCACTAGCAGGGTGAGGTACGAGCAGTACTTC,CASTSRVRYEQYF
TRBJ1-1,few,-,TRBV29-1,TGCAGCGTCGGGAATTGGGGCACTGAAGCTTTCTTT,CSVGNWGTEAFF
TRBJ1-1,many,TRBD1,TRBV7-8,TGTGCCAGCAGCTTAGGGGACAGGGTCACTGAAGCTTTCTTT,CASSLGDRVTEAFF
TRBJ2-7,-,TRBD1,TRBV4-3,TGCGCCAGCAGCCAAGATTGGGGGACAGGGGACTACGAGCAGTACTTC,CASSQDWGTGDYEQYF
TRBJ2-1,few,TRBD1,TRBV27,TGTGCTAGCGGATACAGGGGGCTTGATGAGCAGTTCTTC,CASGYRGLDEQFF
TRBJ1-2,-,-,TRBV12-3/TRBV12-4,TGTGCCAGCAGGGGAGGCTATGGCTACACCTTC,CASRGGYGYTF
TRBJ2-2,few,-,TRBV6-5,-,CASRQTGTGELFFF
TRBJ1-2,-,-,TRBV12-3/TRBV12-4,TGTGCCAGCACCACAAAAACAGGGCTTGGCTACACCTTC,CASTTKTGLGYTF
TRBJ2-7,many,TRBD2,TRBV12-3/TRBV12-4,TGTGCCAGCAGTTCCCCCGGGACTAGCGGGAGCCACGAGCAGTACTTC,CASSSPGTSGSHEQYF
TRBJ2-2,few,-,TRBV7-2,TGTGCCAGCAACAAGAGGCAGACGAACACCGGGGAGCTGTTTTTT,CASNKRQTNTGELFF
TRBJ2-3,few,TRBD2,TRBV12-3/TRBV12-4,TGTGCCAGCAGCTCTAGCGGGGGGGCCGAGTATTTT,CASSSSGGAEYF
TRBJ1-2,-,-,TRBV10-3,TGTGCCATCATGCCATGGTGTGGCTACACCTTC,CAIMPWCGYTF
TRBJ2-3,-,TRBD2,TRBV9,TGTGCCAGCAGCCAAGGACTAGCGGGAGGTTCAGATACGCAGTATTTT,CASSQGLAGGSDTQYF
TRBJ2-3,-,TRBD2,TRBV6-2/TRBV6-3,TGTGCCAGCAGTTACCCGGGACTAGCGGGGGGCCTCTGGAGCACAGATACGCAGTATTTT,CASSYPGLAGGLWSTDTQYF
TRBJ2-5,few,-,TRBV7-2,TGTGCCAGCAGCTCCCGACTTGCGTCGGAGACCCAGTACTTC,CASSSRLASETQYF
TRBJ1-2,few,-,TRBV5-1,TGCGCCAGCAGCCGCGAGAGCCTTCCCTATGGCTACACCTTC,CASSRESLPYGYTF
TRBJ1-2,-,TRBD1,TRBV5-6,TGTGCCAGCAGCCCCAACAGGGGCCTTTCTGTATACTATGGCTACACCTTC,CASSPNRGLSVYYGYTF
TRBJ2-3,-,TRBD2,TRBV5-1,TGCGCCAGCAGCTTGGTTGGACTAGACCAGGGAGATACGCAGTATTTT,CASSLVGLDQGDTQYF
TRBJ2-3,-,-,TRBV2,TGTGCCAGCAGTAGGGCAGGGAGGGATACGCAGTATTTT,CASSRAGRDTQYF